This entry features one T cell receptor (beta chain) sequence. Antigen unknown. These data belong to a study of CD8 T cells in ankylosing spondylitis. Findings of the study overall: Previously reported in reactive arthritis synovial fluid and blood were some of the motif variants. A motif in TCR beta, a set of several highly homologous variants, appeared characteristic of ankylosing spondylitis blood. Matched synovial fluid from ankylosing spondylitis patients was reported to be enriched for disease-linked clones.

CDR1 and CDR2 from the germline V gene are MGHRA and YSYEKL. This CDR3 comprises 14 residues. With 3 bases removed from V and 5 bases from J, the gap between germline ends came to 13 bases. Each TCR beta library was made by quantitative 5'-RACE that incorporated molecular barcodes. TCRdb re-called the 5' RACE reads through MiXCR, storing one row per CDR3 protein. The sample consists of fewer than 250,000 distinct CDR3 sequences, approximately 16% of them appearing once. The chain has TRBV4-1 and TRBJ1-1; D ambiguous. This TCR was sampled from a male donor with ankylosing spondylitis. Sequenced sample: blood, either unsorted or a sorted T cell fraction (not recorded which). The DNA of the CDR3 is TGCGCCAGCAGCCAGGCCGGACCGAGGACTGAAGCTTTCTTT. This sequence encodes CASSQAGPRTEAFF.